The T cell receptor beta chain described here comes from a study of blood T cell repertoires in COVID-19. Assay: immunoSEQ multiplex PCR; the TCRdb copy retains only in-frame clones and omits some. Of some 270,000 clones listed, roughly 84% were seen once; the top ten hold 1.5% to 1.9%. This receptor was obtained from a woman aged 40 to 50 who had recovered from COVID-19. The specimen sequenced was peripheral blood.

CDR3 in amino acids: CASSQDFGQGTTDTQYF. CDR3 sequence (DNA): TGTGCCAGCAGCCAAGATTTCGGACAGGGGACAACAGATACGCAGTATTTT. The V and J genes are TRBV3-1 (or the pseudogene TRBV3-2) and TRBJ2-3, with 9 positions matching TRBD1. V lost 0 bases to trimming and J lost 3 bases; unmatched junction nucleotides: 7. Germline values: CDR1 LGHDT, CDR2 YNNKEL (reference sequence). The CDR3 spans 17 residues.